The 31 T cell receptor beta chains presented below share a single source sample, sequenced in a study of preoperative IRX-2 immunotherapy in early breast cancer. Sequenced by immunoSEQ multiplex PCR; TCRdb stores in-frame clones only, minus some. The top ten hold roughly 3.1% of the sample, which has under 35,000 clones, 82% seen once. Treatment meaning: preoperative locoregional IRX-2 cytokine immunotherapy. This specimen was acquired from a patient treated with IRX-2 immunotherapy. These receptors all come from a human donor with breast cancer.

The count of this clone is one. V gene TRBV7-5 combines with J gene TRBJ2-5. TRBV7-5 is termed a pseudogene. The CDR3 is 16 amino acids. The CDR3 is CASSPLLGGSGETQYF. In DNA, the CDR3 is TGTGCCAGCAGCCCGCTCCTGGGCGGCTCCGGGGAGACCCAGTACTTC.

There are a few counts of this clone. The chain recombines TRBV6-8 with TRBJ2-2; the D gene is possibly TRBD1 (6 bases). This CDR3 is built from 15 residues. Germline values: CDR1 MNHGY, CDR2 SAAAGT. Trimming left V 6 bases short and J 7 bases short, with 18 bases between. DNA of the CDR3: TGTGCCAGCAGCTACGCCCCAGGGGCGGACGGGGAGCTGTTTTTT. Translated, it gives CASSYAPGADGELFF.

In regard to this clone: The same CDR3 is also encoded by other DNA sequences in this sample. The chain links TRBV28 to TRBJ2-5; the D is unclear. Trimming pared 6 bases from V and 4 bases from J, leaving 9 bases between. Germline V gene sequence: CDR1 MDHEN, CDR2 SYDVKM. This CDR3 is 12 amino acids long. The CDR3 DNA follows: TGTGCCAGCAGGGACCTGGGAGAGACCCAGTACTTC. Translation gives CASRDLGETQYF.

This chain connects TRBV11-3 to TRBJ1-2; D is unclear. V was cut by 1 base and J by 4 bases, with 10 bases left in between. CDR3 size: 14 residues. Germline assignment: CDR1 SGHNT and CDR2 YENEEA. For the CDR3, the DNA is TGTGCCAGCAGCTTAGGAGCAGCTTCCTATGGCTACACCTTC. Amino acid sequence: CASSLGAASYGYTF. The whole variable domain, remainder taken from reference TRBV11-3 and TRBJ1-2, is EAGVVQSPRYKIIEKKQPVAFWCNPISGHNTLYWYLQNLGQGPELLIRYENEEAVDDSQLPKDRFSAERLKGVDSTLKIQPAELGDSAVYLCASSLGAASYGYTFGSGTRLTVV.

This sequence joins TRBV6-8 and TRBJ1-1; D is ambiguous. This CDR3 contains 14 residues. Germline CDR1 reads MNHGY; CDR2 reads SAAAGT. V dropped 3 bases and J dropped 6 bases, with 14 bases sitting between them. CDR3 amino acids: CASSYGGSRSEAFF. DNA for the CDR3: TGTGCCAGCAGTTATGGAGGGTCCAGATCTGAAGCTTTCTTT.

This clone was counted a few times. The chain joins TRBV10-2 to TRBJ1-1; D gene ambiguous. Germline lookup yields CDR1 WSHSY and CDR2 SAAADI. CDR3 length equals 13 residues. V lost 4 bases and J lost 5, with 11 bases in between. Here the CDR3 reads CASSVEGQTEAFF. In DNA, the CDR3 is TGCGCCAGCAGTGTAGAAGGGCAGACTGAAGCTTTCTTT.

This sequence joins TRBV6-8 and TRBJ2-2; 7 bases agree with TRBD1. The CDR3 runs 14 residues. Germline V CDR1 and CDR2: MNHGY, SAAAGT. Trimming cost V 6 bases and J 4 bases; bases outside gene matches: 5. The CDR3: CASRDRVLTGELFF. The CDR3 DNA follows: TGTGCCAGCAGAGACAGGGTCCTCACCGGGGAGCTGTTTTTT.

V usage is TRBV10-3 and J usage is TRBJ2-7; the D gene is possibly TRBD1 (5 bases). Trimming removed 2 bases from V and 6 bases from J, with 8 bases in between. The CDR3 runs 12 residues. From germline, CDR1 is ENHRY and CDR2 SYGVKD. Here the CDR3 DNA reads TGTGCCATCAGTGAGCTCAGGGTCGAGCAGTACTTC. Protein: CAISELRVEQYF.

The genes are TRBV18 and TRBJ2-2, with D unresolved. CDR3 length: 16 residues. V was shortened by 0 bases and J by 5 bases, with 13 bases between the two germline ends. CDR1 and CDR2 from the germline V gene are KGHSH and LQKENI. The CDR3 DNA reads TGTGCCAGCTCACCACCGGCCTCCCCGTGGACCGGGGAGCTGTTTTTT. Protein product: CASSPPASPWTGELFF.

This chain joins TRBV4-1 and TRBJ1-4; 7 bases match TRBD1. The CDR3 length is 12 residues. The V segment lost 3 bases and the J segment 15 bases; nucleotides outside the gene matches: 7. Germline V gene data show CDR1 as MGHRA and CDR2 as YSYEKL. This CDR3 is CASSHRQGIVFF. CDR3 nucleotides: TGCGCCAGCAGCCACCGACAGGGCATAGTGTTTTTT.

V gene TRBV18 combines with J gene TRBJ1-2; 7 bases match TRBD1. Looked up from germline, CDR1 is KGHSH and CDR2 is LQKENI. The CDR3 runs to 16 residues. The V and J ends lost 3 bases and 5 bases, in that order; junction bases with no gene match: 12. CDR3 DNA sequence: TGTGCCAGCTCACCTGGGACAGCAAAGAGACGTTATGGCTACACCTTC. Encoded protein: CASSPGTAKRRYGYTF.

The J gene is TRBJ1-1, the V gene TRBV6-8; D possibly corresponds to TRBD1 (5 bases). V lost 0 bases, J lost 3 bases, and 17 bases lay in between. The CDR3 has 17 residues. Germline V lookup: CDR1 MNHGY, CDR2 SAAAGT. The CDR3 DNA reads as TGTGCCAGCAGTTACTCGGGGTCACCCCGGGGGGACACTGAAGCTTTCTTT. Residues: CASSYSGSPRGDTEAFF.

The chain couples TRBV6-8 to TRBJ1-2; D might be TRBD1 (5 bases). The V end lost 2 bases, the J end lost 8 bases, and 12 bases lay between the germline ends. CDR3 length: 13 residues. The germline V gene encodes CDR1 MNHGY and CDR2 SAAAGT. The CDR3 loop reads CASSYRDRWGYTF. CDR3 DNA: TGTGCCAGCAGTTACCGCGACAGATGGGGCTACACCTTC.

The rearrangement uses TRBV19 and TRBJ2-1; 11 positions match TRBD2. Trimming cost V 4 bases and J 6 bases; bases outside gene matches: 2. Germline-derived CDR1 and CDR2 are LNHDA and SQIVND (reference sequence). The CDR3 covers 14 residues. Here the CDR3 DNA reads TGTGCCAGTAGTAAGCTAGCGGGAGGCAATGAGCAGTTCTTC. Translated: CASSKLAGGNEQFF.

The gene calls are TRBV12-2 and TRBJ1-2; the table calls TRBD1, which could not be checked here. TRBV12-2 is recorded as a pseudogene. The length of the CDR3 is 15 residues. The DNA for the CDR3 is TGTGCCACAGGGGGCTCCTACTCTCCCTGGGATGGCTACACCTTC. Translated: CATGGSYSPWDGYTF.

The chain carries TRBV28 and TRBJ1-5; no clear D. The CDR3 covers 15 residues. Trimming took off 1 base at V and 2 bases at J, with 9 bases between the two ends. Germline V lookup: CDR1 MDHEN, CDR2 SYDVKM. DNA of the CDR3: TGTGCCAGCAGTTTATCGGGGAGGGGCAATCAGCCCCAGCATTTT. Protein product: CASSLSGRGNQPQHF.

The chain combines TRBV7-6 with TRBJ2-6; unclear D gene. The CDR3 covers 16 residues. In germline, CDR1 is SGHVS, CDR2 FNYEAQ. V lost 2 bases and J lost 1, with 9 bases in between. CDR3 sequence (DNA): TGTGCCAGCAGCTTAAACCGTTGGTCTGGGGCCAACGTCCTGACTTTC. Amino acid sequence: CASSLNRWSGANVLTF.

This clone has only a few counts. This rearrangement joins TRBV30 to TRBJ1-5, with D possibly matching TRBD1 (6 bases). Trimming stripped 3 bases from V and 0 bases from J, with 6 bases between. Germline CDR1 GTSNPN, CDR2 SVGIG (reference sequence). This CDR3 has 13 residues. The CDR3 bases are TGTGCCTGGAGCAGGGGTAGCAATCAGCCCCAGCATTTT. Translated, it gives CAWSRGSNQPQHF. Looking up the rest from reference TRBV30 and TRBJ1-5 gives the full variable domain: SQTIHQWPATLVQPVGSPLSLECTVEGTSNPNLYWYRQAAGRGLQLLFYSVGIGQISSEVPQNLSASRPQDRQFILSSKKLLLSDSGFYLCAWSRGSNQPQHFGDGTRLSIL.

In nucleotides, the CDR3 is TGCGCCAGCAGCCGAGGCGGGACAGGGACCTCCACCGGGGAGCTGTTTTTT. Its protein is CASSRGGTGTSTGELFF. The rearrangement joins TRBV5-1 to TRBJ2-2, with 9 bases that match TRBD1. Germline trimming cut 4 bases from V and 4 bases from J; bases unmatched to any gene: 11. This CDR3 is built from 17 residues. From germline, CDR1 is SGHRS and CDR2 YFSETQ.

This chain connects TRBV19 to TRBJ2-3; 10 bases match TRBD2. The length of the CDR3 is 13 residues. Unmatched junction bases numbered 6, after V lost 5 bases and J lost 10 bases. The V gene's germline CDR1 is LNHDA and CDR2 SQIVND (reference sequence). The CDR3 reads CASSLVAGGPQYF. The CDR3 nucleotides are TGTGCCAGTAGTTTGGTAGCGGGAGGACCGCAGTATTTT.

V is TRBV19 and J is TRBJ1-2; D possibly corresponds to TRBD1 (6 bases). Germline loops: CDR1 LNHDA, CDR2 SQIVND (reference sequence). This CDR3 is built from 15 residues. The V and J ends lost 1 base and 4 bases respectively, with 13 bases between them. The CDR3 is CASSIATGQGYGYTF. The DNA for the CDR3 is TGTGCCAGTAGTATAGCAACAGGGCAGGGCTATGGCTACACCTTC. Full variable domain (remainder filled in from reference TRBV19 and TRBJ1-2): DGGITQSPKYLFRKEGQNVTLSCEQNLNHDAMYWYRQDPGQGLRLIYYSQIVNDFQKGDIAEGYSVSREKKESFPLTVTSAQKNPTAFYLCASSIATGQGYGYTFGSGTRLTVV.

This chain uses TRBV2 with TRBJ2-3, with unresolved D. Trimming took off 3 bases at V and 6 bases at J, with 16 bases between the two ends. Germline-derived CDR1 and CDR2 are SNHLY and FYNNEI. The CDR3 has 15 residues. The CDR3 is CASSEHWLRIDTQYF. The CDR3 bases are TGTGCCAGCAGTGAGCACTGGTTGAGGATTGATACGCAGTATTTT.

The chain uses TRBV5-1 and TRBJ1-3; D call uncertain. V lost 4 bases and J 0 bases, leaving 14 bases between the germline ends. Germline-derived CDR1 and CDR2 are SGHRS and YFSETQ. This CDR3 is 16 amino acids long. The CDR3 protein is CASSTTVGGSGNTIYF. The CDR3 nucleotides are TGCGCCAGCAGCACGACCGTCGGCGGCTCTGGAAACACCATATATTTT.

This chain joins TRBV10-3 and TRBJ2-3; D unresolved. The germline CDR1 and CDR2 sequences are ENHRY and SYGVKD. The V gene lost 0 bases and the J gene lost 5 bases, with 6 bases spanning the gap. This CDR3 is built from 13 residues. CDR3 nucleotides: TGTGCCATCAGTGAGTCGATGGAAGATACGCAGTATTTT. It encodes CAISESMEDTQYF.

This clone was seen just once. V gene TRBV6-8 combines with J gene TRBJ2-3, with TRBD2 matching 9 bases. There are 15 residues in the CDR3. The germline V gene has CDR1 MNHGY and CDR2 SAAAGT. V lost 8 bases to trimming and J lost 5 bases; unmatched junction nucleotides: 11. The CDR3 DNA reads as TGTGCCAGCGGAATAGCGGGAGTGAGGGTAGATACGCAGTATTTT. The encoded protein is CASGIAGVRVDTQYF.

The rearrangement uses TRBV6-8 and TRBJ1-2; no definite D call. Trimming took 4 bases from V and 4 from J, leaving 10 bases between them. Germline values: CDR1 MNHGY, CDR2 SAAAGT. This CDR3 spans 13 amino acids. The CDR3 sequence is CASSSWAVYGYTF. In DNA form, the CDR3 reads TGTGCCAGCAGTTCCTGGGCAGTCTATGGCTACACCTTC.

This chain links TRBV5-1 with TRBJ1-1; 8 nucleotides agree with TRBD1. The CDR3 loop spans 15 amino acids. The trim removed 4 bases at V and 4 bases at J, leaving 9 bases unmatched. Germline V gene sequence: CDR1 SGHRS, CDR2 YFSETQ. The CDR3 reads CASSTSGQGGTEAFF. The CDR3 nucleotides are TGCGCCAGCAGCACCTCCGGACAGGGCGGCACTGAAGCTTTCTTT.

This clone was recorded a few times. CDR3 nucleotides: TGTGCCAGCAGCTTGGCCTGGGGGGGTACGACTGAAGCTTTCTTT. Its translation is CASSLAWGGTTEAFF. The chain links TRBV11-3 to TRBJ1-1, with D possibly TRBD1 on 5 matching bases. CDR3 size: 15 residues. Germline-derived CDR1 and CDR2 are SGHNT and YENEEA. The V end was cut by 3 bases, the J end by 5 bases, with 16 bases between.

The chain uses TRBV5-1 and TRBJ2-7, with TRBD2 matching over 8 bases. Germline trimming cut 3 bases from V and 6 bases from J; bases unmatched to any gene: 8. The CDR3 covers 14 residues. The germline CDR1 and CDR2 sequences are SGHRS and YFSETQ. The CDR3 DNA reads TGCGCCAGCAGCTCGGGACTAGTCTCGGGCGAGCAGTACTTC. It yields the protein CASSSGLVSGEQYF.

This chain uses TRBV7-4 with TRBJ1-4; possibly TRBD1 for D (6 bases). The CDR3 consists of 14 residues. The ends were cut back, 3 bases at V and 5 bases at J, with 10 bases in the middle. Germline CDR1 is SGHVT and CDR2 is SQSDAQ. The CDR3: CASSLRGRNEKLFF. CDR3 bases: TGTGCCAGCAGCTTGCGGGGGCGCAATGAAAAACTGTTTTTT.

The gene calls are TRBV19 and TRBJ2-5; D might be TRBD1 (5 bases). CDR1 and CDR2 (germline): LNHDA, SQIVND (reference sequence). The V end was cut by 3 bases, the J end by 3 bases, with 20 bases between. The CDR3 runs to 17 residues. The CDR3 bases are TGTGCCAGTAGTATCAGGGTAGGGCTCTTTGACGAAGAGACCCAGTACTTC. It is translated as CASSIRVGLFDEETQYF.